Reported below is one T cell receptor beta chain. The antigen is undetermined. The sample comes from a study of OX40 agonist ivuxolimab in advanced cancers. Study background: Mean age approximately 66 years, range 23 to 79; 82.7% male.

Germline-derived CDR1 and CDR2 are SGHAT and FQNNGV. V lost 5 bases to trimming and J lost 1 base, with 12 bases between them. This CDR3 has 14 amino acids. Profiling relied on immunoSEQ multiplex PCR, and the TCRdb table lists in-frame clones only, not all of them. This sample has under 20,000 clones, with approximately 87% found just once. Overall study results and limits: On average, a greater number of expanded clones characterised CD8+ T cells relative to CD4+. Compared with others, partial responders at 0.1-3.0 mg/kg displayed clonal expansion among the lowest. The expanded peripheral T cells' antigen specificity was not determined.

This receptor was obtained from an adult with an advanced solid tumor such as melanoma, head and neck, liver or kidney cancer. The source was CD4+ or CD8+ T cells sorted from blood, collected in a trial of the OX40 agonist ivuxolimab. The J gene is TRBJ2-7, the V gene TRBV11-2; D is perhaps TRBD1 (5 bases). This CDR3 is CASSVWGGSYEQYF. The CDR3 region has the DNA TGTGCCAGCAGCGTCTGGGGCGGTTCCTACGAGCAGTACTTC.